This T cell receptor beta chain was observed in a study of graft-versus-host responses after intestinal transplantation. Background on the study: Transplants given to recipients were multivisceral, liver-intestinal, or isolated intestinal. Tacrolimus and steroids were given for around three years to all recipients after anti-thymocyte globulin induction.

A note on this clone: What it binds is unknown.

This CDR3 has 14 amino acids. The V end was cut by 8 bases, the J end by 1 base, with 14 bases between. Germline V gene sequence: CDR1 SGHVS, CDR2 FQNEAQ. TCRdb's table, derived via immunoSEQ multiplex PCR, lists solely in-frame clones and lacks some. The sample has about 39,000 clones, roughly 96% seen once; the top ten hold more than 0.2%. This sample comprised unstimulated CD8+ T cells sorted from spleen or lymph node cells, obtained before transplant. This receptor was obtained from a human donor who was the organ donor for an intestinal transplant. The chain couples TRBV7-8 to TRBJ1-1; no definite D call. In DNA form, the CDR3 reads TGTGCCAGCGAAGTCCTGGTGGGGAACACTGAAGCTTTCTTT. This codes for CASEVLVGNTEAFF.